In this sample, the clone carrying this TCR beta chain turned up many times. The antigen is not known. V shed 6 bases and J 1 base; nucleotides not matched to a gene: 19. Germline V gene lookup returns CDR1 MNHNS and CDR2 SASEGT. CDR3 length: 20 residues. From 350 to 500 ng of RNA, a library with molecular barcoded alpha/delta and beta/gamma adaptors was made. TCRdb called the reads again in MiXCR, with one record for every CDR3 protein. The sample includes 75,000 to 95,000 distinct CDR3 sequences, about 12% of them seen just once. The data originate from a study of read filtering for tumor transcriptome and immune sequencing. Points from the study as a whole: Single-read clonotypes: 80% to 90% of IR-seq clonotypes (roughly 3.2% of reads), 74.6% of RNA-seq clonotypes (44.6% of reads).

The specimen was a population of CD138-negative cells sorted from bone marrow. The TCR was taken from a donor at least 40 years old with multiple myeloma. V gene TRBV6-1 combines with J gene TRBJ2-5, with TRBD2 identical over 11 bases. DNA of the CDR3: TGTGCCAGCAGCGCGACCCGGGGACTAGCGGTTCTAGTTGGCCAAGAGACCCAGTACTTC. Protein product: CASSATRGLAVLVGQETQYF.